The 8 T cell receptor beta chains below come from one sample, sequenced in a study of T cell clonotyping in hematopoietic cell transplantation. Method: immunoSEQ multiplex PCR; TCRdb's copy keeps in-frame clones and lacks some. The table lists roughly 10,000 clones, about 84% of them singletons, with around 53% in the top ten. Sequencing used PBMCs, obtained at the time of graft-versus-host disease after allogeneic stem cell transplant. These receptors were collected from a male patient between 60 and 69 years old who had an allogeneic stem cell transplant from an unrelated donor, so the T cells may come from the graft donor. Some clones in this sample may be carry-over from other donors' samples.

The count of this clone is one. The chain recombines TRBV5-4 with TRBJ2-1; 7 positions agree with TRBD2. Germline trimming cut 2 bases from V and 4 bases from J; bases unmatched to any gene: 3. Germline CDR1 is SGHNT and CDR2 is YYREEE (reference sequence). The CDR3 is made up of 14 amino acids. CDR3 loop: CASSLASGYNEQFF. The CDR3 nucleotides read TGTGCCAGCAGCTTAGCTAGCGGATACAATGAGCAGTTCTTC.

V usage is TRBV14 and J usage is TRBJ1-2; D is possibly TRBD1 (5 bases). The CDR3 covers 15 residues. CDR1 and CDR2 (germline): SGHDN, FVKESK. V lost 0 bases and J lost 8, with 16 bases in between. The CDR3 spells CASSQDFTGREGYTF. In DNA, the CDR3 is TGTGCCAGCAGCCAAGATTTTACGGGACGGGAGGGCTACACCTTC. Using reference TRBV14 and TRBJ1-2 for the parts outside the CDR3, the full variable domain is EAGVTQFPSHSVIEKGQTVTLRCDPISGHDNLYWYRRVMGKEIKFLLHFVKESKQDESGMPNNRFLAERTGGTYSTLKVQPAELEDSGVYFCASSQDFTGREGYTFGSGTRLTVV.

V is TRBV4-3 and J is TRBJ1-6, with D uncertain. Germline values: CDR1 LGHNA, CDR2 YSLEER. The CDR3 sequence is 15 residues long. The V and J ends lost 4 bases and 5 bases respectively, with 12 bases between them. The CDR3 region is CASSPIPGHNSPLHF. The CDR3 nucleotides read TGCGCCAGCAGCCCAATCCCTGGACATAATTCACCCCTCCACTTT.

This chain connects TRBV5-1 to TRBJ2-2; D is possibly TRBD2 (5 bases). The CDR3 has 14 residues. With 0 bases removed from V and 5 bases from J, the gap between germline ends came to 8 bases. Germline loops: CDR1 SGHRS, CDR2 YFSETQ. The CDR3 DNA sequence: TGCGCCAGCAGCTTGGATTCGGGAACCGGGGAGCTGTTTTTT. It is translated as CASSLDSGTGELFF.

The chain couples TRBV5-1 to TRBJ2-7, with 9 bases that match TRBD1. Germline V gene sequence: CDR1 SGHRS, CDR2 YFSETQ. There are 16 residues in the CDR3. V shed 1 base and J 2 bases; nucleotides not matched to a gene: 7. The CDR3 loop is CASSLIGGQGTYEQYF. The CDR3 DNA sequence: TGCGCCAGCAGCTTGATCGGTGGACAGGGGACCTACGAGCAGTACTTC.

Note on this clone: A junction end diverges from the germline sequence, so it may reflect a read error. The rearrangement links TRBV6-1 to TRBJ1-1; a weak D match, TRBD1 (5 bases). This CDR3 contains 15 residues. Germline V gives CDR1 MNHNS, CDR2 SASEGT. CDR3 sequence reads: CASREGDRGNTEAFF. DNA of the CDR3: TGTGCCAGCAGGGAAGGGGATCGGGGGAACACTGAAGCTTTCTTT.

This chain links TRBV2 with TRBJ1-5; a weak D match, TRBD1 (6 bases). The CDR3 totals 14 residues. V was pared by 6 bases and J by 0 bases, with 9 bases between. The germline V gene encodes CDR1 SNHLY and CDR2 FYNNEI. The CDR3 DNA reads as TGTGCCAGCAGGGGACATAATAGCAATCAGCCCCAGCATTTT. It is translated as CASRGHNSNQPQHF.

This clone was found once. The CDR3 sequence: CASSASGQGMTDTQYF. The CDR3 DNA reads TGTGCCAGCAGTGCATCGGGACAGGGGATGACAGATACGCAGTATTTT. The chain joins TRBV25-1 to TRBJ2-3, with 10 bases lining up with TRBD1. With V trimmed by 4 bases and J by 3 bases, 7 bases remained unmatched. The CDR3 covers 16 residues. CDR1 is MGHDK, CDR2 SYGVNS, per germline.